Given below is one T cell receptor (beta chain) in context. Indicated time point: pre-treatment baseline. These data originate in a study of blood T cell dynamics during melanoma immunotherapy. Germline V gene lookup returns CDR1 LNHDA and CDR2 SQIVND (reference sequence). CDR3 length: 16 residues. J lost 2 bases, V lost 2 bases, and 3 bases had no gene match. Generated by immunoSEQ multiplex PCR, the TCRdb table keeps only in-frame clones and is missing some. The sample shows 4,200 or so clones, around 96% of them seen only once. The source material was effector memory CD8+ T cells from blood, sampled from a patient treated with checkpoint blockade. The receptor comes from a human donor with melanoma. This chain connects TRBV19 to TRBJ1-5; 10 bases are shared with TRBD1. The CDR3 DNA sequence: TGTGCCAGTAGTATAAGTGGGACAGGGGGCAATCAGCCCCAGCATTTT. Amino acid sequence: CASSISGTGGNQPQHF.